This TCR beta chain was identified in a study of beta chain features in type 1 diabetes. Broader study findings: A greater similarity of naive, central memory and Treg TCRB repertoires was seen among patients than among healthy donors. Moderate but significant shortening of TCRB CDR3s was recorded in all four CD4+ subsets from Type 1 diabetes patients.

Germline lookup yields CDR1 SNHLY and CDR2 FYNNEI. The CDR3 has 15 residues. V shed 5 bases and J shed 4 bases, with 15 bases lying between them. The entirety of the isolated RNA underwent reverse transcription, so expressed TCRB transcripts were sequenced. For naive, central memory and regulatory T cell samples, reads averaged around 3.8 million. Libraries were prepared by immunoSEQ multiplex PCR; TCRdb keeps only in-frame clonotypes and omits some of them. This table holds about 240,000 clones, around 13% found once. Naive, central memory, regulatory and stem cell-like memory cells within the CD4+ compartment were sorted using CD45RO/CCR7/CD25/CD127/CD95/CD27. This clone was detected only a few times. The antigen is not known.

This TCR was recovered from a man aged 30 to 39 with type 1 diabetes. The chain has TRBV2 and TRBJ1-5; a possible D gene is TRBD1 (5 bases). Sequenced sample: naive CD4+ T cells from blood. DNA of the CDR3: TGTGCCAGCAGTCCTATAACCCAGGGAAATCAGCCCCAGCATTTT. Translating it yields CASSPITQGNQPQHF.